The 25 T cell receptor beta chains given below trace back to one sample, sequenced in a study of T-cell memory formation after mild COVID-19. TCRdb reprocessed the 5' RACE reads via MiXCR and lists one record per CDR3 protein. The sample contains 580,000 or so distinct CDR3 sequences, 15% to 20% of which appear only once. Sequenced: PBMCs or a T cell subset sorted from them (not recorded which). These receptors were taken from an adult woman who had mild COVID-19 (a few samples of this study predate the infection). Cell type and time point are not known.

This clonotype showed up just a few times. Possible read error: a much larger clone is one base away. The V call is TRBV11-2, the J call TRBJ2-2; D is unclear. The ends were cut back, 1 base at V and 9 bases at J, with 3 bases in the middle. The CDR3 runs to 11 residues. Germline assignment: CDR1 SGHAT and CDR2 FQNNGV. CDR3 DNA sequence: TGTGCCAGCAGCTTAGGCTGGGAGCTGTTTTTT. Protein sequence: CASSLGWELFF.

J is TRBJ1-2 and V is TRBV7-2, with D maybe TRBD1 (6 bases). The CDR3 covers 15 residues. The V and J ends lost 5 bases and 2 bases respectively, with 15 bases between them. CDR1 and CDR2 (germline): SGHTA, FQGNSA. The CDR3 nucleotides read TGTGCCAGCAGCCTTCCGGGACACCTCAACTATGGCTACACCTTC. It specifies CASSLPGHLNYGYTF.

The CDR3 DNA follows: TGCAGCGTCCCAGAGGATCTTTCGTCAGGGGACACTGAAGCTTTCTTT. Amino acids: CSVPEDLSSGDTEAFF. This chain joins TRBV29-1 and TRBJ1-1; TRBD1 might be the D (6 bases). Trimming took off 6 bases at V and 3 bases at J, with 23 bases between the two ends. Per the germline V gene, CDR1 is SQVTM and CDR2 is ANQGSEA. The CDR3 is 16 amino acids.

This sequence joins TRBV30 and TRBJ2-3, with D possibly being TRBD1 or TRBD2 (6 bases each). This CDR3 is 15 amino acids long. The germline CDR1 and CDR2 sequences are GTSNPN and SVGIG (reference sequence). Trimming left V 6 bases short and J 0 bases short, with 16 bases between. CDR3 DNA: TGTGCCTGCCAAGGGGGGAAGTCTAGCACAGATACGCAGTATTTT. Protein: CACQGGKSSTDTQYF. Filled out from reference TRBV30 and TRBJ2-3, the complete variable domain reads SQTIHQWPATLVQPVGSPLSLECTVEGTSNPNLYWYRQAAGRGLQLLFYSVGIGQISSEVPQNLSASRPQDRQFILSSKKLLLSDSGFYLCACQGGKSSTDTQYFGPGTRLTVL.

This clonotype was counted between two and nine times. The chain recombines TRBV18 with TRBJ1-5, with TRBD1 as a possible D gene (5 bases). Between the trimmed V and J ends, which lost 3 bases and 7 bases, there was a span of 10 bases. This CDR3 contains 13 residues. Looked up from germline, CDR1 is KGHSH and CDR2 is LQKENI. CDR3 in amino acids: CASSPVEGQPQHF. The DNA for the CDR3 is TGTGCCAGCTCACCCGTAGAGGGGCAGCCCCAGCATTTT.

This clonotype came up a few times. The chain uses TRBV5-5 and TRBJ2-1; tentative D call: TRBD2 (6 bases). The V and J ends lost 0 bases and 6 bases respectively, with 19 bases between them. The germline V gene encodes CDR1 SGHKS and CDR2 YYEKEE (reference sequence). This CDR3 spans 17 amino acids. CDR3 in DNA: TGTGCCAGCAGCTTGGAGCTTAGGCTAGCGAGGACCAATGAGCAGTTCTTC. Translating it yields CASSLELRLARTNEQFF.

This clonotype turned up a few times. The V call is TRBV6-2 or TRBV6-3, the J call TRBJ2-3; D may be TRBD2 (5 bases). The V and J ends lost 6 bases and 5 bases respectively, with 12 bases between them. This CDR3 is 13 amino acids long. Germline V gene data show CDR1 as MNHEY and CDR2 as SVGEGT. The CDR3 reads CASRDSVVDTQYF. CDR3 bases: TGTGCCAGCAGGGACTCGGTTGTAGATACGCAGTATTTT.

This chain connects TRBV12-3 or TRBV12-4 to TRBJ1-3; 7 nucleotides agree with TRBD1. The junction had 12 bases not matched to a gene; V was cut back by 4 bases and J by 0 bases. This CDR3 is built from 18 residues. In nucleotides, the CDR3 is TGTGCCAGCAGTTACAGGGGTCTCGGTGCCGGCTCTGGAAACACCATATATTTT. Translated: CASSYRGLGAGSGNTIYF.

The V call is TRBV14, the J call TRBJ2-3; D possibly matches TRBD1 or TRBD2 (5 bases each). Germline V gene lookup returns CDR1 SGHDN and CDR2 FVKESK. The CDR3 has 15 amino acids. V gave up 4 bases and J gave up 3 bases, with 14 bases separating them. CDR3 nucleotide sequence: TGTGCCAGCAGCCCCACCGGGGCGCTTACAGATACGCAGTATTTT. It translates to CASSPTGALTDTQYF.

Only a few counts were recorded for this clonotype. This rearrangement joins TRBV7-9 to TRBJ1-5, with 11 bases lining up with TRBD1. CDR3 length: 17 residues. CDR1 is SEHNR and CDR2 is FQNEAQ in the germline V gene (reference sequence). Trimming removed 1 base from V and 3 bases from J; junction bases left unmatched: 5. CDR3 amino acids: CASSLGGTGGINQPQHF. DNA of the CDR3: TGTGCCAGCAGCTTAGGGGGGACAGGGGGGATCAATCAGCCCCAGCATTTT.

V and J are TRBV5-4 and TRBJ2-4; D gene ambiguous. Germline CDR1 and CDR2: SGHNT and YYREEE (reference sequence). Trimming removed 4 bases from V and 7 bases from J, with 15 bases in between. The CDR3 covers 14 residues. CDR3 coding DNA: TGTGCCAGCAGCCCCACATCGGAGCAGAACATTCAGTACTTC. Its protein product is CASSPTSEQNIQYF.

The sample holds a few counts of this clonotype. The rearrangement uses TRBV7-9 and TRBJ1-1, with 7 positions matching TRBD1. V lost 6 bases, J lost 4 bases, and 11 bases stayed unmatched. This CDR3 has 15 residues. Germline CDR1 reads SEHNR; CDR2 reads FQNEAQ (reference sequence). The CDR3 here is CASSFRGDSGTEAFF. In DNA form, the CDR3 reads TGTGCCAGCAGTTTCAGGGGGGACTCTGGCACTGAAGCTTTCTTT. Full variable domain (rest looked up from reference TRBV7-9 and TRBJ1-1): DTGVSQNPRHKITKRGQNVTFRCDPISEHNRLYWYRQTLGQGPEFLTYFQNEAQLEKSRLLSDRFSAERPKGSFSTLEIQRTEQGDSAMYLCASSFRGDSGTEAFFGQGTRLTVV.

This clonotype came up a few times. The chain is built from TRBV12-3 or TRBV12-4 and TRBJ1-1, with D possibly matching TRBD1 (5 bases). The CDR3 contains 14 residues. V was cut by 4 bases and J by 4 bases, with 13 bases left in between. DNA for the CDR3: TGTGCCAGCAGTTCTACGGGACGGAGCACTGAAGCTTTCTTT. It is translated as CASSSTGRSTEAFF.

This clonotype was counted only a few times. V and J are TRBV6-1 and TRBJ1-1; maybe TRBD1 (6 bases). The CDR3 length is 15 residues. V shed 9 bases and J shed 3 bases, with 20 bases lying between them. The germline CDR1 and CDR2 sequences are MNHNS and SASEGT. The CDR3 DNA is TGTGCCAGTGGGTCGAGGGGGGGCTTGGACACTGAAGCTTTCTTT. Translation: CASGSRGGLDTEAFF.

This sequence joins TRBV18 and TRBJ2-1; D call uncertain. Germline CDR1 KGHSH, CDR2 LQKENI. Trimming took off 3 bases at V and 5 bases at J, with 11 bases between the two ends. CDR3 length equals 14 residues. The CDR3 DNA is TGTGCCAGCTCACCCGGTGCAGAGGACAATGAGCAGTTCTTC. It translates to CASSPGAEDNEQFF.

This clonotype came up a few times. The CDR3 loop reads CASSLDKVTDYGYTF. As DNA, the CDR3 is TGTGCCAGCAGCTTAGACAAGGTGACCGACTATGGCTACACCTTC. This chain joins TRBV7-9 and TRBJ1-2; D uncertain. CDR3 length: 15 residues. Trimming cost V 1 base and J 3 bases, with 12 bases left between them. Germline-derived CDR1 and CDR2 are SEHNR and FQNEAQ (reference sequence).

This sequence joins TRBV20-1 and TRBJ1-2; 8 bases match TRBD1. J gave up 2 bases and V 6 bases, and 5 bases lay outside the gene matches. The germline V gene encodes CDR1 DFQATT and CDR2 SNEGSKA (reference sequence). The CDR3 loop spans 13 amino acids. This chain's CDR3 is CSASDRGNYGYTF. In DNA form, the CDR3 reads TGCAGTGCGAGTGACAGGGGAAACTATGGCTACACCTTC.

DNA for the CDR3: TGTGCCAGCAGCTCACCCCTCTCCGGGAAAGAGACCCAGTACTTC. As protein: CASSSPLSGKETQYF. V is TRBV11-2 and J is TRBJ2-5, with D possibly matching TRBD2 (5 bases). There are 15 residues in the CDR3. Trimming shortened V by 4 bases and J by 3 bases, and 15 bases separated the two germline ends. Germline V gene sequence: CDR1 SGHAT, CDR2 FQNNGV.

V gene TRBV7-9 combines with J gene TRBJ1-3, with D possibly being TRBD1 (5 bases). The CDR3 has 19 amino acids. V was cut by 10 bases and J by 2 bases, with 30 bases left in between. In germline, CDR1 is SEHNR, CDR2 FQNEAQ (reference sequence). The CDR3 is CAILIAVIQAQNPGNTIYF. Written as DNA, the CDR3 is TGTGCCATCCTCATAGCAGTAATACAGGCCCAGAATCCTGGAAACACCATATATTTT. Full variable domain (missing parts from reference TRBV7-9 and TRBJ1-3): DTGVSQNPRHKITKRGQNVTFRCDPISEHNRLYWYRQTLGQGPEFLTYFQNEAQLEKSRLLSDRFSAERPKGSFSTLEIQRTEQGDSAMYLCAILIAVIQAQNPGNTIYFGEGSWLTVV.

The J gene is TRBJ1-4, the V gene TRBV5-1, with a possible D match to TRBD1 (5 bases). CDR1 is SGHRS and CDR2 is YFSETQ in the germline V gene. The CDR3 is 18 residues long. Trimming left V 2 bases short and J 0 bases short, with 17 bases between. CDR3 sequence reads: CASSFTGRPSSTNEKLFF. CDR3 nucleotide sequence: TGCGCCAGCAGCTTTACAGGCCGTCCATCCTCAACTAATGAAAAACTGTTTTTT.

This clonotype has only a few counts. The rearrangement uses TRBV7-2 and TRBJ2-3, with 11 bases identical to TRBD1. The CDR3 is made up of 16 amino acids. Losses at the gene ends were 5 bases for V and 3 bases for J; bases not matched to a gene: 7. From germline, CDR1 is SGHTA and CDR2 FQGNSA. The CDR3 DNA reads as TGTGCCAGCAGCCACCGGACAGGGGGCGGGACAGATACGCAGTATTTT. Translation gives CASSHRTGGGTDTQYF. The full variable domain, with the rest looked up from reference TRBV7-2 and TRBJ2-3, is GAGVSQSPSNKVTEKGKDVELRCDPISGHTALYWYRQSLGQGLEFLIYFQGNSAPDKSGLPSDRFSAERTGGSVSTLTIQRTQQEDSAVYLCASSHRTGGGTDTQYFGPGTRLTVL.

This clonotype has ten or more counts. The chain uses TRBV6-6 and TRBJ2-3, with 10 bases fitting TRBD2. CDR1 is MNHNY and CDR2 is SVGAGI in the germline V gene (reference sequence). The CDR3 runs to 15 residues. Trimming cost V 5 bases and J 2 bases; bases outside gene matches: 4. CDR3 sequence (DNA): TGTGCCAGCAGTACAGGGACTAGCGACACAGATACGCAGTATTTT. This codes for CASSTGTSDTDTQYF.

This rearrangement joins TRBV6-2 or TRBV6-3 to TRBJ2-2, with D perhaps assigned TRBD1 or TRBD2 (5 bases each). The germline gives CDR1 MNHEY, CDR2 SVGEGT. V was pared by 8 bases and J by 0 bases, with 10 bases between. The CDR3 is made up of 14 amino acids. The CDR3 sequence is CASGGPTNTGELFF. The CDR3 DNA reads TGTGCCAGCGGGGGACCCACGAACACCGGGGAGCTGTTTTTT.

This clonotype was seen ten or more times. The junction and the germline gene differ at one end; a read error may be behind it. This chain uses TRBV6-2 or TRBV6-3 with TRBJ2-2; 9 positions agree with TRBD2. The CDR3 totals 14 residues. Germline CDR1 MNHEY, CDR2 SVGEGT. The CDR3 sequence is CAGRPAGGPGELFF. CDR3 in DNA: TGTGCCGGCAGGCCCGCGGGAGGGCCCGGGGAGCTGTTTTTT.

This clonotype was detected only a few times. This chain links TRBV11-2 with TRBJ2-3; 10 bases line up with TRBD2. J was trimmed by 1 base and V by 0 bases; bases with no gene match: 4. This CDR3 is built from 17 residues. Germline V gene data show CDR1 as SGHAT and CDR2 as FQNNGV. The CDR3: CASSLDRGTSGTDTQYF. The DNA for the CDR3 is TGTGCCAGCAGCTTAGACAGGGGGACTAGCGGCACAGATACGCAGTATTTT.